These 12 T cell receptor beta chains were sequenced from one sample in a study of control samples from healthy donors and cancer patients. TCRdb keeps only in-frame clones here, not all; method: immunoSEQ multiplex PCR. The sample records 90,000 to 100,000 clones, less than 85% being singletons. Sequences were obtained from PBMCs. The receptor set was obtained from a man aged 70-80 years with lung cancer.

This clone was seen just once. V gene TRBV7-9 combines with J gene TRBJ1-2; D gene uncertain. Germline V CDR1 and CDR2: SEHNR, FQNEAQ (reference sequence). Trimming removed 5 bases from V and 2 bases from J, with 18 bases in between. There are 16 residues in the CDR3. The CDR3 spells CASSTYPPRPNYGYTF. CDR3 DNA: TGTGCCAGCAGCACCTATCCCCCCCGGCCGAACTATGGCTACACCTTC.

The chain uses TRBV11-2 and TRBJ2-1; TRBD2 matches 11 bases. V shed 5 bases, J shed 7 bases, and the junction held 13 bases outside the gene matches. This CDR3 spans 17 amino acids. Germline V gives CDR1 SGHAT, CDR2 FQNNGV. For the CDR3, the DNA is TGTGCCAGCAGCCCCAGACTAGCGGGGCGCCTCTATAATGAGCAGTTCTTC. The encoded protein is CASSPRLAGRLYNEQFF.

J is TRBJ2-7 and V is TRBV9; TRBD1 matches at 11 bases. Losses at the gene ends were 0 bases for V and 4 bases for J; bases not matched to a gene: 6. CDR3 length: 16 residues. In germline, CDR1 is SGDLS, CDR2 YYNGEE. The CDR3: CASSVGGGQGAYEQYF. The DNA of the CDR3 is TGTGCCAGCAGCGTAGGAGGAGGACAGGGGGCTTACGAGCAGTACTTC.

The rearrangement joins TRBV30 to TRBJ1-1, with 7 bases identical to TRBD1. J gave up 0 bases and V 5 bases, and 6 bases lay outside the gene matches. CDR1 is GTSNPN and CDR2 is SVGIG in the germline V gene (reference sequence). The CDR3 spans 14 residues. For the CDR3, the DNA is TGTGCCTGGGCGACAGGGCGGCTGAACACTGAAGCTTTCTTT. Protein product: CAWATGRLNTEAFF.

V gene TRBV9 combines with J gene TRBJ2-1, with D possibly TRBD2 on 7 matching bases. The ends were cut back, 3 bases at V and 5 bases at J, with 21 bases in the middle. Germline V gene data show CDR1 as SGDLS and CDR2 as YYNGEE. This CDR3 comprises 17 residues. For the CDR3, the DNA is TGTGCCAGCAGCGCTCGAGTAGGGGGACTACCTAACAATGAGCAGTTCTTC. Its protein product is CASSARVGGLPNNEQFF.

This CDR3 reads CASSHRAGNTEAFF. The CDR3, as DNA: TGCGCCAGCAGCCATAGGGCGGGGAACACTGAAGCTTTCTTT. The gene calls are TRBV5-1 and TRBJ1-1; D not resolved. This CDR3 region has 14 residues. Trimming shortened V by 4 bases and J by 1 base, and 11 bases separated the two germline ends. CDR1 and CDR2 from the germline V gene are SGHRS and YFSETQ.

The J gene is TRBJ2-7, the V gene TRBV27; D possibly uses TRBD1 or TRBD2 (8 bases each). Germline V gives CDR1 MNHEY, CDR2 SMNVEV (reference sequence). The CDR3 is 16 amino acids. V gave up 3 bases and J gave up 7 bases, with 22 bases separating them. The CDR3 nucleotides are TGTGCCAGCAGTTTTGCTGCAGGGGGCCGGGGGGGAGAGCAGTACTTC. Encoded protein: CASSFAAGGRGGEQYF.

The CDR3 region is CASSYSMKGYNEQFF. The DNA for the CDR3 is TGTGCCAGCAGTTATTCCATGAAAGGTTACAATGAGCAGTTCTTC. The chain uses TRBV27 and TRBJ2-1; D remains ambiguous. The CDR3 length is 15 residues. The V and J ends lost 4 bases and 4 bases respectively, with 14 bases between them. Germline CDR1 is MNHEY and CDR2 is SMNVEV (reference sequence).

J is TRBJ1-4 and V is TRBV19; 10 bases line up with TRBD1. V was pared by 8 bases and J by 7 bases, with 7 bases of the junction left unmatched. Per the germline V gene, CDR1 is LNHDA and CDR2 is SQIVND (reference sequence). The CDR3 has 14 amino acids. As DNA, the CDR3 is TGTGCCAGTCATGAGACAGGGGGCGTTGAAAAACTGTTTTTT. This codes for CASHETGGVEKLFF.

This clone came up a few times. The genes are TRBV2 and TRBJ1-1, with D unresolved. This CDR3 contains 11 residues. Trimming cost V 8 bases and J 7 bases, with 11 bases left between them. Germline V gene lookup returns CDR1 SNHLY and CDR2 FYNNEI. The CDR3 bases are TGTGCCAGCCACGCGGCGGTTGAAGCTTTCTTT. Protein sequence: CASHAAVEAFF. Full variable domain (rest looked up from reference TRBV2 and TRBJ1-1): EPEVTQTPSHQVTQMGQEVILRCVPISNHLYFYWYRQILGQKVEFLVSFYNNEISEKSEIFDDQFSVERPDGSNFTLKIRSTKLEDSAMYFCASHAAVEAFFGQGTRLTVV.

V usage is TRBV11-2 and J usage is TRBJ2-7, with unresolved D. V shed 5 bases and J shed 0 bases, with 11 bases lying between them. The germline V gene has CDR1 SGHAT and CDR2 FQNNGV. The CDR3 covers 14 residues. The CDR3 nucleotides are TGTGCCAGCAGCCGAGGTGCGGTCTCCTACGAGCAGTACTTC. Protein sequence: CASSRGAVSYEQYF.

This chain joins TRBV18 and TRBJ2-1; D is uncertain. Germline V gene data show CDR1 as KGHSH and CDR2 as LQKENI. CDR3 size: 14 residues. The V and J ends lost 2 bases and 7 bases respectively, with 12 bases between them. CDR3 amino acids: CASSPSLGMNEQFF. The CDR3 DNA sequence: TGTGCCAGCTCACCAAGTCTGGGGATGAATGAGCAGTTCTTC. Full variable domain (missing parts from reference TRBV18 and TRBJ2-1): NAGVMQNPRHLVRRRGQEARLRCSPMKGHSHVYWYRQLPEEGLKFMVYLQKENIIDESGMPKERFSAEFPKEGPSILRIQQVVRGDSAAYFCASSPSLGMNEQFFGPGTRLTVL.